Each of the 17 T cell receptor beta chains below was sequenced from the same sample in a study of T cells in Graves' hyperthyroidism and ophthalmopathy. Researchers amplified the TCR beta CDR3 regions from RNA transcripts. First-round RT-PCR of the TCR CDR3 relied on the HTBI primer set. In TCRdb, the multiplex PCR reads were re-called with MiXCR into one record per CDR3 protein. The sample has a few hundred thousand distinct CDR3 sequences; around 13% are singletons. The material sequenced was blood. Receptors were obtained from a woman aged 18-29 years with Graves' hyperthyroidism.

This clonotype was counted at least ten times. The chain combines TRBV12-3 or TRBV12-4 with TRBJ2-7; 12 bases align to TRBD2. The CDR3 spans 17 residues. The J segment lost 2 bases and the V segment lost 3 bases, leaving 8 bases of the junction unmatched. In nucleotides, the CDR3 is TGTGCCAGCAGTTTCGCCGGACTAGCGGGACTCACCTACGAGCAGTACTTC. It is translated as CASSFAGLAGLTYEQYF.

This clonotype has more than one count but fewer than ten. The chain combines TRBV19 with TRBJ2-7; TRBD2 matches 13 bases. Germline trimming cut 6 bases from V and 2 bases from J; bases unmatched to any gene: 4. The CDR3 spans 15 residues. Looked up from germline, CDR1 is LNHDA and CDR2 is SQIVND (reference sequence). CDR3 loop: CASSTGTSGTYEQYF. In nucleotides, the CDR3 is TGTGCCAGTAGCACTGGGACTAGCGGGACCTACGAGCAGTACTTC.

This clonotype was picked up many times. The rearrangement uses TRBV12-3 or TRBV12-4 and TRBJ2-1, with D hard to call. V was trimmed by 2 bases and J by 7 bases, leaving 12 bases between them. CDR3 length: 14 residues. This CDR3 is CASSLRMANNEQFF. The CDR3 region has the DNA TGTGCCAGCAGTTTAAGGATGGCCAATAATGAGCAGTTCTTC.

This clonotype appeared many times. At one boundary the junction diverges from the germline segment, which might be a read error. The chain combines TRBV5-1 with TRBJ1-1; maybe TRBD1 (6 bases). Germline V lookup: CDR1 SGHRS, CDR2 YFSETQ. The CDR3 is 13 residues long. The CDR3 loop reads CASSRTVNTEAFF. CDR3 DNA: TGTGCCAGCAGCCGGACAGTGAACACTGAAGCTTTCTTT.

The V and J genes are TRBV28 and TRBJ1-6; 8 bases are shared with TRBD1. Germline V gene data show CDR1 as MDHEN and CDR2 as SYDVKM. J lost 12 bases, V lost 3 bases, and 10 bases had no gene match. The length of the CDR3 is 15 residues. The CDR3 DNA is TGTGCCAGCAGTTTCAGTCAGGGGGCTGGGTTACCCCTCCACTTT. Translated: CASSFSQGAGLPLHF.

This clonotype was recorded at least ten times. This chain joins TRBV6-2 or TRBV6-3 and TRBJ2-5; D call uncertain. The CDR3 has 13 residues. The V and J ends lost 2 bases and 2 bases respectively, with 6 bases between them. Looked up from germline, CDR1 is MNHEY and CDR2 is SVGEGT. The CDR3 region is CASSYSEQETQYF. In DNA form, the CDR3 reads TGTGCCAGCAGTTACAGCGAACAAGAGACCCAGTACTTC.

In its sample, this clonotype was seen a few times. J is TRBJ2-1 and V is TRBV6-4, with D possibly matching TRBD2 (6 bases). CDR1 MRHNA and CDR2 SNTAGT come from the germline V gene. The length of the CDR3 is 14 residues. The V end was cut by 0 bases, the J end by 9 bases, with 12 bases between. The CDR3 protein is CASSDSSRGTEQFF. CDR3 bases: TGTGCCAGCAGTGACTCGAGTCGGGGGACTGAGCAGTTCTTC.

This clonotype was detected only a few times. The V call is TRBV5-1, the J call TRBJ1-1; D is unresolved. Germline-derived CDR1 and CDR2 are SGHRS and YFSETQ. The V end lost 0 bases, the J end lost 0 bases, and 18 bases lay between the germline ends. This CDR3 comprises 18 residues. The CDR3 region has the DNA TGCGCCAGCAGCTTGGGACAAAGGGAGGCACGGATGAACACTGAAGCTTTCTTT. This translates into CASSLGQREARMNTEAFF. Complete variable domain (other parts from reference TRBV5-1 and TRBJ1-1): KAGVTQTPRYLIKTRGQQVTLSCSPISGHRSVSWYQQTPGQGLQFLFEYFSETQRNKGNFPGRFSGRQFSNSRSEMNVSTLELGDSALYLCASSLGQREARMNTEAFFGQGTRLTVV.

This clonotype showed up many times. The rearrangement links TRBV20-1 to TRBJ2-1; possible D gene TRBD1, 6 bases. Germline assignment: CDR1 DFQATT and CDR2 SNEGSKA (reference sequence). There are 16 residues in the CDR3. The V end lost 5 bases, the J end lost 3 bases, and 20 bases lay between the germline ends. Here the CDR3 reads CSAPPFDRHDYNEQFF. CDR3 nucleotide sequence: TGCAGTGCTCCCCCCTTTGACAGGCACGACTACAATGAGCAGTTCTTC.

This clonotype was picked up many times. This chain connects TRBV5-1 to TRBJ2-7; 7 bases agree with TRBD2. The CDR3 is made up of 15 amino acids. Germline loops: CDR1 SGHRS, CDR2 YFSETQ. The trim removed 2 bases at V and 0 bases at J, leaving 5 bases unmatched. The CDR3 DNA reads TGCGCCAGCAGCTTTTTGGCGGGAGTCTCCTACGAGCAGTACTTC. Encoded protein: CASSFLAGVSYEQYF.

The gene calls are TRBV29-1 and TRBJ2-1; 10 bases line up with TRBD2. This CDR3 spans 15 amino acids. Looked up from germline, CDR1 is SQVTM and CDR2 is ANQGSEA. With V trimmed by 3 bases and J by 5 bases, 7 bases remained unmatched. The CDR3 spells CSVEPRLAGDNEQFF. CDR3 DNA sequence: TGCAGCGTTGAGCCCAGGCTAGCGGGGGACAATGAGCAGTTCTTC.

The chain couples TRBV12-3 or TRBV12-4 to TRBJ1-4; D remains unclear. Trimming left V 6 bases short and J 8 bases short, with 16 bases between. The CDR3 spans 14 residues. CDR3 sequence: CASSFRSSKEKLFF. CDR3 coding DNA: TGTGCCAGCAGCTTCCGGTCCTCGAAGGAAAAACTGTTTTTT.

This sequence joins TRBV25-1 and TRBJ1-6, with TRBD1 as a possible D gene (5 bases). V shed 8 bases and J shed 5 bases, with 10 bases lying between them. The germline gives CDR1 MGHDK, CDR2 SYGVNS. CDR3 length: 13 amino acids. The CDR3 here is CASRQMDNSPLHF. CDR3 sequence (DNA): TGTGCCAGCCGACAGATGGATAATTCACCCCTCCACTTT.

This clonotype was counted a few times. Being one base from a much bigger clone, this may be a read error. J is TRBJ1-2 and V is TRBV3-1; D is ambiguous. The length of the CDR3 is 13 residues. With 5 bases removed from V and 4 bases from J, the gap between germline ends came to 11 bases. Germline V gives CDR1 LGHDT, CDR2 YNNKEL (reference sequence). Written as DNA, the CDR3 is TGTGCCAGCAGCTCAGACTTGGCCTATGGCTACACCTTC. As protein: CASSSDLAYGYTF.

This clonotype has a count of ten or more. The chain employs TRBV6-1 and TRBJ2-5; TRBD1 is a possible D gene (5 bases). Trimming removed 2 bases from V and 3 bases from J, with 10 bases in between. This CDR3 contains 14 residues. In germline, CDR1 is MNHNS, CDR2 SASEGT. The CDR3 here is CASSESLREETQYF. CDR3 in DNA: TGTGCCAGCAGTGAATCGCTCAGGGAAGAGACCCAGTACTTC.

This clonotype was detected ten times or more. V and J are TRBV28 and TRBJ2-1, with TRBD2 matching over 7 bases. The CDR3 sequence is 16 residues long. V gave up 4 bases and J gave up 4 bases; unmatched junction bases: 10. The V gene's germline CDR1 is MDHEN and CDR2 SYDVKM. Here the CDR3 reads CASSSTGTTSYNEQFF. The CDR3 DNA reads as TGTGCCAGCAGTTCTACCGGGACTACTTCGTACAATGAGCAGTTCTTC.

This clonotype was recorded many times. The genes are TRBV6-1 and TRBJ2-2; 12 nucleotides line up with TRBD2. V dropped 6 bases and J dropped 5; count of bases not matched to a gene: 4. This CDR3 is 15 amino acids long. Germline V gives CDR1 MNHNS, CDR2 SASEGT. The CDR3, as DNA: TGTGCCAGCAGACTAGCGGGAGGTCAGACCGGGGAGCTGTTTTTT. It specifies CASRLAGGQTGELFF.